The 9 T cell receptor beta chains reported below all come from one sample, sequenced in a study of blood T cell repertoires in COVID-19. Sequencing used immunoSEQ multiplex PCR; TCRdb keeps in-frame clones, though not all of them. The data contain about 270,000 clones, about 86% of them singletons. The sample comprised peripheral blood. Every receptor here comes from a woman aged 70 to 79 with COVID-19, enrolled during active disease.

The chain uses TRBV11-2 and TRBJ2-5, with D possibly matching TRBD1 (6 bases). The V end lost 1 base, the J end lost 3 bases, and 18 bases lay between the germline ends. The CDR3 is 17 residues long. Germline V gene lookup returns CDR1 SGHAT and CDR2 FQNNGV. The CDR3 region has the DNA TGTGCCAGCAGCTTAGCCCCGACAGGCCTAGGGAAAGAGACCCAGTACTTC. Translation: CASSLAPTGLGKETQYF. Full variable domain (remainder filled in from reference TRBV11-2 and TRBJ2-5): EAGVAQSPRYKIIEKRQSVAFWCNPISGHATLYWYQQILGQGPKLLIQFQNNGVVDDSQLPKDRFSAERLKGVDSTLKIQPAKLEDSAVYLCASSLAPTGLGKETQYFGPGTRLLVL.

This chain joins TRBV12-5 and TRBJ1-1; 11 bases are a match to TRBD1. There are 17 residues in the CDR3. V gave up 3 bases and J gave up 4 bases; unmatched junction bases: 10. CDR1 and CDR2 (germline): LGHNT, FRNRAP. The CDR3 nucleotides are TGTGCTAGTGGTTTCTACCCCGGGACAGGGGGAAGCACTGAAGCTTTCTTT. It is translated as CASGFYPGTGGSTEAFF.

This chain uses TRBV7-2 with TRBJ2-5; 10 bases map to TRBD1. The V gene's germline CDR1 is SGHTA and CDR2 FQGNSA. V lost 1 base, J lost 3 bases, and 5 bases stayed unmatched. This CDR3 comprises 16 residues. CDR3 in amino acids: CASSLVGTGVKETQYF. The CDR3 bases are TGTGCCAGCAGCTTAGTCGGGACAGGGGTAAAAGAGACCCAGTACTTC.

J is TRBJ2-5 and V is TRBV19; TRBD1 matches 8 bases. Losses at the gene ends were 9 bases for V and 4 bases for J; bases not matched to a gene: 7. Germline lookup yields CDR1 LNHDA and CDR2 SQIVND (reference sequence). The CDR3 spans 13 residues. Here the CDR3 reads CASARGLGETQYF. The DNA for the CDR3 is TGTGCCAGCGCCAGGGGGCTGGGAGAGACCCAGTACTTC.

The chain recombines TRBV18 with TRBJ2-3, with 9 bases aligning to TRBD1. Germline CDR1 reads KGHSH; CDR2 reads LQKENI. The CDR3 has 18 residues. V was clipped by 3 bases and J by 5 bases; unmatched bases: 15. DNA for the CDR3: TGTGCCAGCTCACCCAATCTGCCGGGACAGGGCCTTCTAGATACGCAGTATTTT. It specifies CASSPNLPGQGLLDTQYF. The variable domain in full, with the rest retrieved from reference TRBV18 and TRBJ2-3, is NAGVMQNPRHLVRRRGQEARLRCSPMKGHSHVYWYRQLPEEGLKFMVYLQKENIIDESGMPKERFSAEFPKEGPSILRIQQVVRGDSAAYFCASSPNLPGQGLLDTQYFGPGTRLTVL.

This clone has only a few counts. The V and J genes are TRBV18 and TRBJ2-4, with 9 bases fitting TRBD1. The CDR3 has 15 residues. After removal of 2 bases from V and 6 bases from J, the junction contained 5 bases not matched to a gene. Germline assignment: CDR1 KGHSH and CDR2 LQKENI. The CDR3 DNA reads TGTGCCAGCTCACCATTACAGGGGGCGGGAAACATTCAGTACTTC. It is translated as CASSPLQGAGNIQYF.

This sequence joins TRBV30 and TRBJ1-2; D gene uncertain. CDR3 length equals 13 residues. Germline assignment: CDR1 GTSNPN and CDR2 SVGIG (reference sequence). V was cut by 4 bases and J by 2 bases, with 11 bases left in between. The CDR3 here is CAWTQAVNYGYTF. As DNA, the CDR3 is TGTGCCTGGACTCAGGCAGTGAACTATGGCTACACCTTC.

V and J are TRBV29-1 and TRBJ2-5; 9 positions match TRBD1. Germline values: CDR1 SQVTM, CDR2 ANQGSEA. This CDR3 is built from 13 residues. V trimming: 7 bases; J trimming: 2 bases; junction bases outside the gene matches: 5. Here the CDR3 reads CSAPGTGQETQYF. In DNA form, the CDR3 reads TGCAGCGCGCCCGGGACAGGGCAAGAGACCCAGTACTTC.

The chain carries TRBV6-6 and TRBJ1-1; D is possibly TRBD1 (5 bases). The V end was cut by 0 bases, the J end by 5 bases, with 10 bases between. This CDR3 is 14 amino acids long. Germline-derived CDR1 and CDR2 are MNHNY and SVGAGI (reference sequence). The CDR3 reads CASSYSRGGTEAFF. The CDR3 nucleotides read TGTGCCAGCAGTTACTCAAGGGGAGGGACTGAAGCTTTCTTT.